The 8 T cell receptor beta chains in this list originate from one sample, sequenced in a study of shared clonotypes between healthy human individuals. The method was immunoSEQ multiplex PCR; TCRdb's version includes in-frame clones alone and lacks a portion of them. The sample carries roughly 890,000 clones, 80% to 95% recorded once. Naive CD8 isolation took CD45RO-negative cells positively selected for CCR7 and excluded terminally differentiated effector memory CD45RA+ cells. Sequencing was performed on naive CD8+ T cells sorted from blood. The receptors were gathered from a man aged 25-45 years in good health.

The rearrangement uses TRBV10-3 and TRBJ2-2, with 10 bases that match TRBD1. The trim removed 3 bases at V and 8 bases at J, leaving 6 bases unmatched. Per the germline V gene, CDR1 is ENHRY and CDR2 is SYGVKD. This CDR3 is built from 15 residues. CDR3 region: CAISERDRGAGELFF. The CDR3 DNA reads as TGTGCCATCAGTGAACGGGACAGGGGTGCAGGGGAGCTGTTTTTT.

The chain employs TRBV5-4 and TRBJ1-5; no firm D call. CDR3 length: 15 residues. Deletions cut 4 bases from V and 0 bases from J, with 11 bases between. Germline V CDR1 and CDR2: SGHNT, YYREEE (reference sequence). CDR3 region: CASSPTAYSNQPQHF. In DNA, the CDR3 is TGTGCCAGCAGCCCGACCGCTTATAGCAATCAGCCCCAGCATTTT.

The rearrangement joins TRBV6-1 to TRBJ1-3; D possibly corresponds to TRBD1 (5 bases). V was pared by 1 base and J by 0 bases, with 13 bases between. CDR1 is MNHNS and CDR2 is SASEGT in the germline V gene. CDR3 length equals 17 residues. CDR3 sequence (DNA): TGTGCCAGCAGTGAAGTAGAAATGGGGCTCTCTGGAAACACCATATATTTT. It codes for CASSEVEMGLSGNTIYF.

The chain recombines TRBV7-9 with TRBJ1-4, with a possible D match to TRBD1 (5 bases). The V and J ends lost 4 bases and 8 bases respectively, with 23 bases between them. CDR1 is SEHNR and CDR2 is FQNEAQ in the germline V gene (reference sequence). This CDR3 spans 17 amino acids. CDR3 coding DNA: TGTGCCAGCAGCTATCAAGGCCTCGGGGCTGGTTTGGAAAAACTGTTTTTT. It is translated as CASSYQGLGAGLEKLFF.

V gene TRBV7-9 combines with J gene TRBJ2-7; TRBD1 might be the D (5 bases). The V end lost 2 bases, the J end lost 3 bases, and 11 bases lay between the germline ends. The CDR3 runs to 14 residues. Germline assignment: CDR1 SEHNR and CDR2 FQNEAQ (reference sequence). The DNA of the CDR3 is TGTGCCAGCAGCTTATCCGCAGGGAACTACGAGCAGTACTTC. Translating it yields CASSLSAGNYEQYF.

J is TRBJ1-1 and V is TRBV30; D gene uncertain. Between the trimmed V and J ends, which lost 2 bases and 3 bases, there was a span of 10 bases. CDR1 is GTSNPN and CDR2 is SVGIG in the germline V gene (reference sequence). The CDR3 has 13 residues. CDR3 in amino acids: CAWSLSTDTEAFF. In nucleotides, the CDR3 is TGTGCCTGGAGTTTATCGACGGACACTGAAGCTTTCTTT.

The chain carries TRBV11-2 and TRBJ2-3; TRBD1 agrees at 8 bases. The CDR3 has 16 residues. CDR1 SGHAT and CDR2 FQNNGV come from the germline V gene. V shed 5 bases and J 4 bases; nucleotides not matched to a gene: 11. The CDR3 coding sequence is TGTGCCAGCAGCCCCCCAGGACAGGGACGGCCAGATACGCAGTATTTT. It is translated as CASSPPGQGRPDTQYF. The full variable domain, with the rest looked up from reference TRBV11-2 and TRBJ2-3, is EAGVAQSPRYKIIEKRQSVAFWCNPISGHATLYWYQQILGQGPKLLIQFQNNGVVDDSQLPKDRFSAERLKGVDSTLKIQPAKLEDSAVYLCASSPPGQGRPDTQYFGPGTRLTVL.

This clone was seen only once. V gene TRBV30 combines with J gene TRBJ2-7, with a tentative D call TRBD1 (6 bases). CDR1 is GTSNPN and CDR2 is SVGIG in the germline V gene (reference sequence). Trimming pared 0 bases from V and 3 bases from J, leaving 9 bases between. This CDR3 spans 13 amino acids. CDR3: CAWSVIGGYEQYF. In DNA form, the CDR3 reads TGTGCCTGGAGTGTAATAGGGGGCTACGAGCAGTACTTC.